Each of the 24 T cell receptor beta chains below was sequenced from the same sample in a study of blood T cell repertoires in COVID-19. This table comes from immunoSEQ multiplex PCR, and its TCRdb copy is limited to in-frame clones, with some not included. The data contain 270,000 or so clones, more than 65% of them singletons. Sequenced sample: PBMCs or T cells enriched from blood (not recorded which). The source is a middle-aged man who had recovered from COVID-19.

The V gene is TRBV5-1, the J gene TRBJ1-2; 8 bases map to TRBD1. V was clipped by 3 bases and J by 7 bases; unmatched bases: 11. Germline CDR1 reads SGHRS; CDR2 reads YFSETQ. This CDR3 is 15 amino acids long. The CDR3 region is CASSSPGRGLSGYTF. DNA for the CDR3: TGCGCCAGCAGCTCCCCCGGCAGGGGGCTGAGTGGCTACACCTTC.

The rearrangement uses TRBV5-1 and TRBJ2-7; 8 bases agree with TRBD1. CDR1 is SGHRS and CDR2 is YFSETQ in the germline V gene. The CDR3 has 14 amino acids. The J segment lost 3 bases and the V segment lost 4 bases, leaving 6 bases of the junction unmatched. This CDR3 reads CASSMDRARYEQYF. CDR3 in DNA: TGCGCCAGCAGCATGGACAGGGCCCGCTACGAGCAGTACTTC. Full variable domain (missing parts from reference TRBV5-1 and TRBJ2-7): KAGVTQTPRYLIKTRGQQVTLSCSPISGHRSVSWYQQTPGQGLQFLFEYFSETQRNKGNFPGRFSGRQFSNSRSEMNVSTLELGDSALYLCASSMDRARYEQYFGPGTRLTVT.

CDR3 amino acids: CASSSPSGTGSSYEQYF. CDR3 DNA sequence: TGTGCCAGCAGTTCCCCCTCCGGGACAGGTTCCTCCTACGAGCAGTACTTC. V gene TRBV28 combines with J gene TRBJ2-7; TRBD1 matches at 8 bases. Germline CDR1 is MDHEN and CDR2 is SYDVKM. CDR3 length: 17 amino acids. The V and J ends lost 4 bases and 0 bases, in that order; junction bases with no gene match: 11.

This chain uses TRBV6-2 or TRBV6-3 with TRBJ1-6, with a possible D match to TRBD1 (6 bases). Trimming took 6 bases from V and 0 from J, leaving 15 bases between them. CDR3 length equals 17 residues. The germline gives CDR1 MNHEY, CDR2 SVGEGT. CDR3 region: CASSPSPRGSYNSPLHF. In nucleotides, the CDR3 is TGTGCCAGCAGCCCTAGCCCCAGGGGCTCCTATAATTCACCCCTCCACTTT.

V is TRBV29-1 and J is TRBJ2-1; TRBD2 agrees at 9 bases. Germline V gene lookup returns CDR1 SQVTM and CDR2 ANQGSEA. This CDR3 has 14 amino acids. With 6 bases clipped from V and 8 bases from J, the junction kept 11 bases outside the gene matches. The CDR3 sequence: CSVGAGGVGDEQFF. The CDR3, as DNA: TGCAGCGTGGGAGCGGGAGGAGTTGGCGATGAGCAGTTCTTC.

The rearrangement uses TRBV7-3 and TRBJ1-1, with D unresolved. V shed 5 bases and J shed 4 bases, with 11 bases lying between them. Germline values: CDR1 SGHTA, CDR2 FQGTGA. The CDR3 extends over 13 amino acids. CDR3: CASSPVQVTEAFF. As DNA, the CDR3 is TGTGCCAGCAGCCCGGTCCAAGTCACTGAAGCTTTCTTT.

The CDR3 spells CASSSTGQGIGYTF. The CDR3 DNA reads as TGTGCCAGCAGCTCAACGGGACAGGGCATTGGCTACACCTTC. This chain uses TRBV9 with TRBJ1-2; 9 nucleotides align to TRBD1. This CDR3 spans 14 amino acids. Per the germline V gene, CDR1 is SGDLS and CDR2 is YYNGEE. Trimming took 4 bases from V and 7 from J; bases not matched to a gene: 8.

CDR3 sequence: CASSSLYEQYF. The CDR3 DNA sequence: TGTGCCAGCAGCTCACTCTACGAGCAGTACTTC. V usage is TRBV3-1 (or the pseudogene TRBV3-2) and J usage is TRBJ2-7, with D hard to call. This CDR3 has 11 residues. V lost 5 bases and J lost 3, with 5 bases in between. Germline lookup yields CDR1 LGHDT and CDR2 YNNKEL (reference sequence).

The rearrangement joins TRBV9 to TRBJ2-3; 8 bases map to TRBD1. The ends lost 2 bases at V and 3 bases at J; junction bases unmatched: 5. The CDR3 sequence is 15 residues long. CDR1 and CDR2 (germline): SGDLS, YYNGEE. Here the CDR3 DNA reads TGTGCCAGCAGCGTTCAGGGGGCTAAGACAGATACGCAGTATTTT. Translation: CASSVQGAKTDTQYF.

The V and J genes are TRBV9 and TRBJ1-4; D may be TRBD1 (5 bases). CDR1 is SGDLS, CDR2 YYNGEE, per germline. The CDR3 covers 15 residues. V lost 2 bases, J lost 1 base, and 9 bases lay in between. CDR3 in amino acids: CASSVLGGTNEKLFF. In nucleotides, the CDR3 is TGTGCCAGCAGCGTGCTGGGGGGAACTAATGAAAAACTGTTTTTT. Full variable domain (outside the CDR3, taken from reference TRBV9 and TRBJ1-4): DSGVTQTPKHLITATGQRVTLRCSPRSGDLSVYWYQQSLDQGLQFLIQYYNGEERAKGNILERFSAQQFPDLHSELNLSSLELGDSALYFCASSVLGGTNEKLFFGSGTQLSVL.

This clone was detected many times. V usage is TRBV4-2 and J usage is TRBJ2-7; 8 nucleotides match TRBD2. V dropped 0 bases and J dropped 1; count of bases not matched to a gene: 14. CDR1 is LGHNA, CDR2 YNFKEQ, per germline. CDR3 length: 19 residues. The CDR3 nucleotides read TGTGCCAGCAGCCAAGATCTGCGGTTGTCCGCGGGGGGTTCCTACGAGCAGTACTTC. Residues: CASSQDLRLSAGGSYEQYF.

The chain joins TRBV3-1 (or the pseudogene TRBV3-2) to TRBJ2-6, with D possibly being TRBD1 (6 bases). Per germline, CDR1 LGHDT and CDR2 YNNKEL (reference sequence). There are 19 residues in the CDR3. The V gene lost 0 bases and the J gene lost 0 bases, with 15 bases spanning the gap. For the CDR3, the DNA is TGTGCCAGCAGCCAAGATCTTTCTAGAGGGGGCTCTGGGGCCAACGTCCTGACTTTC. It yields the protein CASSQDLSRGGSGANVLTF.

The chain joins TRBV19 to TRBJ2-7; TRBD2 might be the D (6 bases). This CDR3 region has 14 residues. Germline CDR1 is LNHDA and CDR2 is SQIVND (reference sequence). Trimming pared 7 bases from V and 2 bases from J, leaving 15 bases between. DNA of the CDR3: TGTGCCAGTATGGAGGGGACGGGAACCTACGAGCAGTACTTC. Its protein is CASMEGTGTYEQYF.

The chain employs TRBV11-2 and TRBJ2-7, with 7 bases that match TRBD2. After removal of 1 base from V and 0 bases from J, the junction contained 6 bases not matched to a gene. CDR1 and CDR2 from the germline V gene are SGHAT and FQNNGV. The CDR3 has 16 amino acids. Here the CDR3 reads CASSLGREGLSYEQYF. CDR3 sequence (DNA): TGTGCCAGCAGCTTAGGGAGGGAGGGCCTCTCCTACGAGCAGTACTTC.

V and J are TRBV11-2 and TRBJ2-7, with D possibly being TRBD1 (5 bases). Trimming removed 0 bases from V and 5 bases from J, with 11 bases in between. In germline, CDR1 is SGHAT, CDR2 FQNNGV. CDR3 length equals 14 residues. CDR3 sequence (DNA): TGTGCCAGCAGCTTAGAGTTCAGGGATAACGAGCAGTACTTC. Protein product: CASSLEFRDNEQYF.

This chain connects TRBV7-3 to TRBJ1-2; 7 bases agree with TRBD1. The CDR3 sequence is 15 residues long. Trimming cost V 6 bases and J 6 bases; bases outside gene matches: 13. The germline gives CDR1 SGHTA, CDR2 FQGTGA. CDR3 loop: CASSLMSTGPDGYTF. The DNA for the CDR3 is TGTGCCAGCAGTCTCATGTCGACAGGGCCCGATGGCTACACCTTC.

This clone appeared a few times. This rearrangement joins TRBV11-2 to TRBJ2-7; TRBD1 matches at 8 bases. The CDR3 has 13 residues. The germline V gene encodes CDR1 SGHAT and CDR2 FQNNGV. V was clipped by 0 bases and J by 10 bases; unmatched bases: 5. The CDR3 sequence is CASSLDPGGGQYF. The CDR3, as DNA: TGTGCCAGCAGCTTAGACCCAGGGGGCGGACAGTACTTC.

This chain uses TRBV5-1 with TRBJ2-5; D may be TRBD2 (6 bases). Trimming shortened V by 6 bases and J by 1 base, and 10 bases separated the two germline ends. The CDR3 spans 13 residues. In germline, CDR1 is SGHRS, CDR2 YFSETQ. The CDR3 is CASKRGSQETQYF. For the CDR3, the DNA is TGCGCCAGCAAACGGGGGTCCCAAGAGACCCAGTACTTC.

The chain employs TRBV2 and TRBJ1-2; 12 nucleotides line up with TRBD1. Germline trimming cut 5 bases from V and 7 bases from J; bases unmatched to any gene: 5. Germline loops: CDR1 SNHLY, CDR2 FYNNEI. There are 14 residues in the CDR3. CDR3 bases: TGTGCCAGCAGTCGGGACAGGGGGCATAGTGGCTACACCTTC. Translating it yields CASSRDRGHSGYTF.

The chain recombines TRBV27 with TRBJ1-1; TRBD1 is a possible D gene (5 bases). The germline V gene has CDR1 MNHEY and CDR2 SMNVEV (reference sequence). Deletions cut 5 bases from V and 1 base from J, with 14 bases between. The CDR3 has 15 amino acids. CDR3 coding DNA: TGTGCCAGCAGTCCCGTCAGAGGACAGAACACTGAAGCTTTCTTT. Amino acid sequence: CASSPVRGQNTEAFF.

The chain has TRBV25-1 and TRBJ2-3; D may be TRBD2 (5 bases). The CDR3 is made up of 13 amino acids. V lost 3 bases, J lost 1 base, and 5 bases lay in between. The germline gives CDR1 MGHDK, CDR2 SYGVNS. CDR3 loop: CASSDSGTDTQYF. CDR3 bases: TGTGCCAGCAGTGATAGCGGCACAGATACGCAGTATTTT.

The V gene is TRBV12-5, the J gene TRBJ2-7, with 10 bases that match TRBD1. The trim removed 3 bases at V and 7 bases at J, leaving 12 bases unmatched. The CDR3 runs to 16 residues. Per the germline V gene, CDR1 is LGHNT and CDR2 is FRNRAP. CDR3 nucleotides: TGTGCTAGTGGTTTTGAAGGGGGGACAGGGGCCCGGGAGCAGTACTTC. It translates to CASGFEGGTGAREQYF.

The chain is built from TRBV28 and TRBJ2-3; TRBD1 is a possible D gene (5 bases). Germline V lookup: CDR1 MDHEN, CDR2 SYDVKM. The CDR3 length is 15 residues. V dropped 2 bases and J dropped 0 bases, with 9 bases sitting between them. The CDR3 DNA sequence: TGTGCCAGCAGTTTAGGGGCGTCTAGCACAGATACGCAGTATTTT. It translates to CASSLGASSTDTQYF.

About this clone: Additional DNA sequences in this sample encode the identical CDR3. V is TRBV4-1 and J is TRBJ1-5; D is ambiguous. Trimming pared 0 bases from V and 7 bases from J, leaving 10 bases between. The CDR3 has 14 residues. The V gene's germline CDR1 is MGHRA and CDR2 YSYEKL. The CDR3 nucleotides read TGCGCCAGCAGCCAAGATTCGGGAGGACAGCCCCAGCATTTT. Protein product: CASSQDSGGQPQHF.